These 8 T cell receptor beta chains were sequenced from one sample in a study of T-cell reconstitution after alpha-beta-depleted transplantation in children. A library of TCRbeta sequences, prepared with unique molecular identifiers, was generated. TCRdb processed the PCR reads anew with MiXCR; each CDR3 protein has one entry. The table has roughly 500,000 distinct CDR3 sequences, 15% to 20% seen once. The input for sequencing was PBMCs from the stem cell graft donor, taken from the stem cell graft. The receptors were gathered from a human donor who donated a stem cell graft to a child with acute lymphoblastic leukemia.

This clonotype turned up a few times. The CDR3 here is CASSLTSGRRETQYF. The CDR3 DNA reads TGCGCCAGCAGCTTGACTAGCGGGAGAAGAGAGACCCAGTACTTC. The gene calls are TRBV5-1 and TRBJ2-5, with TRBD2 identical over 11 bases. This CDR3 contains 15 residues. V lost 1 base and J lost 4; bases outside the gene matches: 3. Germline CDR1 and CDR2: SGHRS and YFSETQ. Full variable domain (rest looked up from reference TRBV5-1 and TRBJ2-5): KAGVTQTPRYLIKTRGQQVTLSCSPISGHRSVSWYQQTPGQGLQFLFEYFSETQRNKGNFPGRFSGRQFSNSRSEMNVSTLELGDSALYLCASSLTSGRRETQYFGPGTRLLVL.

V gene TRBV7-9 combines with J gene TRBJ2-7, with TRBD1 as a possible D gene (7 bases). Germline CDR1 is SEHNR and CDR2 is FQNEAQ (reference sequence). The CDR3 spans 14 residues. Trimming cost V 2 bases and J 6 bases, with 14 bases left between them. Here the CDR3 reads CASSLSGGSAEQYF. CDR3 nucleotide sequence: TGTGCCAGCAGCTTATCAGGGGGGAGCGCCGAGCAGTACTTC. Full variable domain (outside the CDR3, taken from reference TRBV7-9 and TRBJ2-7): DTGVSQNPRHKITKRGQNVTFRCDPISEHNRLYWYRQTLGQGPEFLTYFQNEAQLEKSRLLSDRFSAERPKGSFSTLEIQRTEQGDSAMYLCASSLSGGSAEQYFGPGTRLTVT.

The sample holds a few counts of this clonotype. The rearrangement links TRBV7-3 to TRBJ2-5, with 8 bases aligning to TRBD2. The germline V gene has CDR1 SGHTA and CDR2 FQGTGA. After removal of 6 bases from V and 4 bases from J, the junction contained 7 bases not matched to a gene. This CDR3 is built from 14 residues. The CDR3, as DNA: TGTGCCAGCAGTTTAGCGGGAAGGGGAGAGACCCAGTACTTC. Translation: CASSLAGRGETQYF.

This clonotype has only a few counts. The chain recombines TRBV20-1 with TRBJ2-1, with 14 bases matching TRBD2. In germline, CDR1 is DFQATT, CDR2 SNEGSKA (reference sequence). There are 18 residues in the CDR3. Losses at the gene ends were 4 bases for V and 0 bases for J; bases not matched to a gene: 8. For the CDR3, the DNA is TGCAGTGCTACGGGACTAGCGGGGGACTTTAGCTCCTACAATGAGCAGTTCTTC. As protein: CSATGLAGDFSSYNEQFF.

This clonotype was counted many times. The rearrangement joins TRBV25-1 to TRBJ2-2; possibly TRBD2 for D (5 bases). Germline-derived CDR1 and CDR2 are MGHDK and SYGVNS. CDR3 length: 17 amino acids. The ends were cut back, 3 bases at V and 5 bases at J, with 19 bases in the middle. As DNA, the CDR3 is TGTGCCAGCAGTGATCTAGTGGTCCACGGGGTGACCGGGGAGCTGTTTTTT. Protein product: CASSDLVVHGVTGELFF. Combining the CDR3 with reference TRBV25-1 and TRBJ2-2 gives the whole variable domain EADIYQTPRYLVIGTGKKITLECSQTMGHDKMYWYQQDPGMELHLIHYSYGVNSTEKGDLSSESTVSRIRTEHFPLTLESARPSHTSQYLCASSDLVVHGVTGELFFGEGSRLTVL.

The chain combines TRBV7-8 with TRBJ2-2, with D perhaps TRBD1 (6 bases). Trimming took 5 bases from V and 4 from J, leaving 14 bases between them. CDR1 SGHVS and CDR2 FQNEAQ come from the germline V gene. The CDR3 sequence is 15 residues long. As DNA, the CDR3 is TGTGCCAGCAGCCGTCACAGGGTGGGCACCGGGGAGCTGTTTTTT. Amino acid sequence: CASSRHRVGTGELFF.

V is TRBV5-1 and J is TRBJ1-5, with 8 bases aligning to TRBD1. V was clipped by 4 bases and J by 7 bases; unmatched bases: 10. The germline CDR1 and CDR2 sequences are SGHRS and YFSETQ. The CDR3 is made up of 15 amino acids. The DNA of the CDR3 is TGCGCCAGCAGCATAGGCGGACAGGGAGGACAGCCCCAGCATTTT. Translated: CASSIGGQGGQPQHF.

This clonotype was seen a handful of times. The CDR3 nucleotides read TGTGCCAGCAGTTTGTCGGACGGAGGGAGGGAGACCCAGTACTTC. Its translation: CASSLSDGGRETQYF. The chain uses TRBV27 and TRBJ2-5, with D possibly being TRBD2 (6 bases). The CDR3 has 15 residues. Deletions cut 3 bases from V and 5 bases from J, with 16 bases between. CDR1 and CDR2 from the germline V gene are MNHEY and SMNVEV (reference sequence).